The T cell receptor (beta chain) described here comes from a study of blood T cell repertoires in COVID-19. In the study overall: Both acute and convalescent COVID-19 samples were obtained from the United States, Italy and Spain. T cells, B-cell-depleted T cells, or PBMCs provided the cDNA or gDNA that served as material.

In this sample, this clone turned up a few times. Original analysis: Scientists estimated how many nucleated cells there were by amplifying reference gene primers. TCRdb's copy holds only in-frame clones and misses some; the assay was immunoSEQ multiplex PCR. V and J calls and clone size come straight from that table; D and trimming were deduced from the DNA. The profile shows about 120,000 clones, over 60% of them singletons. The TCR comes from a woman older than 75 with acute or convalescent COVID-19. What was sequenced was peripheral blood.

CDR3 DNA: TGTGCCAGCAGTGAGGGACAGGGGGTCACTGAAGCTTTCTTT. Encoded protein: CASSEGQGVTEAFF. The chain recombines TRBV2 with TRBJ1-1, with 11 nucleotides matching TRBD1. Germline assignment: CDR1 SNHLY and CDR2 FYNNEI. This CDR3 region has 14 residues. The ends lost 3 bases at V and 4 bases at J; junction bases unmatched: 1. Looking up the rest from reference TRBV2 and TRBJ1-1 gives the full variable domain: EPEVTQTPSHQVTQMGQEVILRCVPISNHLYFYWYRQILGQKVEFLVSFYNNEISEKSEIFDDQFSVERPDGSNFTLKIRSTKLEDSAMYFCASSEGQGVTEAFFGQGTRLTVV.